A selection of T cell receptor beta chains follows, all from one sample in a study of blood T cell repertoires in COVID-19. TCRdb keeps only in-frame clones here, not all; method: immunoSEQ multiplex PCR. The sample lists 150,000 to 200,000 clones; over 80% were seen once. Input material: peripheral blood. These receptors all stem from a woman between 50 and 59 years old with acute or convalescent COVID-19. The CDR3 runs from the conserved cysteine through the conserved F or W. D genes are given only for firm matches. Size is stated for part of the rows, as once, few or many counts, or as a class when the clone is expanded.

TRBJ1-1 . TRBV20-1 . TGCAGTGCTAGTTTTACGGTTAACACTGAAGCTTTCTTT CSASFTVNTEAFF
TRBJ2-2 TRBD2 TRBV7-9 . TGTGCCAGCAGCTTCCGGGGGGATCCTGGGCGTACCGGGGAGCTGTTTTTT CASSFRGDPGRTGELFF
TRBJ1-5 . TRBV28 . TGTGCCAGCATTCCCGGACAAAGTCGCAATCAGCCCCAGCATTTT CASIPGQSRNQPQHF
TRBJ2-3 TRBD2 TRBV6-2/TRBV6-3 . TGTGCCAGCAGCGCGGGGGGTACGCAGTATTTT CASSAGGTQYF
TRBJ2-5 TRBD1 TRBV7-9 . TGTGCCAGCAGCGGGACAGGGGGGTTGGAGTACTTC CASSGTGGLEYF
TRBJ1-2 . TRBV11-2 . TGTGCCAGCAGCCCGGTGGGGGCAGGGATTCGGGACTATGGCTACACCTTC CASSPVGAGIRDYGYTF
TRBJ1-2 . TRBV5-1 . TGCGCCAGCAGCTCCGACAACAACTATGGCTACACCTTC CASSSDNNYGYTF
TRBJ2-1 . TRBV3-1/TRBV3-2 . TGTGCCAGCAGCCGTCGAGGCTCGTCCTACAATGAGCAGTTCTTC CASSRRGSSYNEQFF
TRBJ2-1 . TRBV19 . TGTGCCAGTAGTATGTCGACTAGGGTTGAGCAGTTCTTC CASSMSTRVEQFF
TRBJ2-1 . TRBV12-3/TRBV12-4 . TGTGCCAGCAGTCCCCAGAATGAGCAGTTCTTC CASSPQNEQFF
TRBJ1-1 TRBD1 TRBV24-1 . TGTGCCACCAGTGATCCGACAGGGGATGAGGCTTTCTTT CATSDPTGDEAFF
TRBJ1-4 . TRBV29-1 . TGCAGCGTTGTCCCGAGGTTAGGCGATGAAAAACTGTTTTTT CSVVPRLGDEKLFF
TRBJ1-3 . TRBV5-5 . TGTGCCAGCAGCTACCCGGGGATAGGAAACACCATATATTTT CASSYPGIGNTIYF
TRBJ2-3 . TRBV2 . TGTGCCAGCAGTGAGGGCAGGCCTCCAGATACGCAGTATTTT CASSEGRPPDTQYF
TRBJ1-6 TRBD1 TRBV3-1/TRBV3-2 . TGTGCCAGCAGCCGCCCCCCGGGACAGGGTTGGAATTCACCCCTCCACTTT CASSRPPGQGWNSPLHF
TRBJ1-1 . TRBV7-9 few TGTGCCAGCAGCCTGATGGAGGTGAACACTGAAGCTTTCTTT CASSLMEVNTEAFF
TRBJ2-1 . TRBV11-3 once TGTGCCAGCAGCTTAGATGGGACTCTACACTACAATGAGCAGTTCTTC CASSLDGTLHYNEQFF
TRBJ1-4 . TRBV15 . TGTGCCACCAGCAGCCTCCGGGGGGCAGAGAGGGAAGGACTGTTTTTT CATSSLRGAEREGLFF
TRBJ2-7 . TRBV25-1 . TGTGCCAGCAGTGATCCCCACTCCTACGAGCAGTACTTC CASSDPHSYEQYF
TRBJ1-2 TRBD1 TRBV3-1/TRBV3-2 . TGTGCCAGCAGCCGAGGACAGGGAGACCATGGCTACACCTTC CASSRGQGDHGYTF
TRBJ1-6 . TRBV7-2 . TGTGCCAGCAGCTCCAGAGGAGACAGTTCACCCCTCCACTTT CASSSRGDSSPLHF
TRBJ1-2 . TRBV7-2 . TGTGCCAGCAGCTCAGTGCCGAGACAGTATGAAGGCTACACCTTC CASSSVPRQYEGYTF
TRBJ2-7 . TRBV29-1 . TGCAGCGTTGAAGATAAAGGCAGGGACTACGAGCAGTACTTC CSVEDKGRDYEQYF
TRBJ2-7 . TRBV6-5 . TGTGCCAGCAGTCCCTCCGGCCGACAAGGTCACCACTTC CASSPSGRQGHHF
TRBJ2-3 TRBD2 TRBV7-2 . TGTGCCAGCAGTCGAGGTATACTAGCGGGTAGCACAGATACGCAGTATTTT CASSRGILAGSTDTQYF
TRBJ1-2 TRBD1 TRBV6-2/TRBV6-3 . TGTGCCAGCAGTTACTCCCCAGGGACAGGACCTACTAACTATGGCTACACCTTC CASSYSPGTGPTNYGYTF
TRBJ1-2 . TRBV5-4 . TGTGCCAGCAGCTTGGGAGGGGGGGCTAGCTACACCTTC CASSLGGGASYTF
TRBJ1-1 . TRBV11-3 . TGTGCCAGCAGCTTACGTCTGAACACTGAAGCTTTCTTT CASSLRLNTEAFF
TRBJ1-5 . TRBV2 once TGTGCCAGCAGATCAGGGGGCAATCAGCCCCAGCATTTT CASRSGGNQPQHF
TRBJ1-6 . TRBV27 . TGTGCCAGCAGTCCGGGATCAAATTCACCCCTCCACTTT CASSPGSNSPLHF
TRBJ1-5 . TRBV30 . TGTGCCTGGAGTTCCCGGGACAATCAGCCCCAGCATTTT CAWSSRDNQPQHF
TRBJ1-3 TRBD1 TRBV5-4 . TGTGCCAGCAGCTCTCAGGGGGCCTCCTCTGGAAACACCATATATTTT CASSSQGASSGNTIYF
TRBJ1-6 . TRBV27 . TGTGCCAGCAGTGAGACAGACTCCTATAATTCACCCCTCCACTTT CASSETDSYNSPLHF
TRBJ2-1 . TRBV6-6 . TGTGCCAGCAGTTACCGGCAGCGGAGCTCCTACAATGAGCAGTTCTTC CASSYRQRSSYNEQFF
TRBJ1-1 . TRBV6-5 . TGTGCCAGCACCGAAGGAGGTCTGAACACTGAAGCTTTCTTT CASTEGGLNTEAFF
TRBJ1-3 . TRBV10-2 . TGCGCCAGCCGACCCAGCAAGGACGGCCGAGGGGGGGATTTT CASRPSKDGRGGDF
TRBJ1-2 . TRBV28 . TGTGCCAGCAGTACAGGGAATGGCTACACCTTC CASSTGNGYTF
TRBJ1-1 . TRBV6-5 once TGTGCCAGCACTGGGGGGACTGAAGCTTTCTTT CASTGGTEAFF
TRBJ1-2 . TRBV4-1 few TGCGCCAGCAGCTCCACATCAGGGGAATTTTATGGCTACACCTTC CASSSTSGEFYGYTF
TRBJ1-5 TRBD1 TRBV2 . TGTGCCAGCAGTGAATTTTCGGGCAGGGGGCAAGGCAATCAGCCCCAGCATTTT CASSEFSGRGQGNQPQHF
TRBJ1-5 . TRBV6-2/TRBV6-3 . TGTGCCAGCAGTTACGGTTGGCAGGGGAAGGGCAATCAGCCCCAGCATTTT CASSYGWQGKGNQPQHF
TRBJ1-2 . TRBV2 . TGTGCCAGCAGGACAGGCGCCTATGGCTACACCTTC CASRTGAYGYTF
TRBJ1-5 TRBD1 TRBV5-1 . TGCGCCAGCAGTACAGGGGAGGTCAATCAGCCCCAGCATTTT CASSTGEVNQPQHF
TRBJ1-1 TRBD1 TRBV15 once TGTGCCACCAGCAGAGATTCTGAGACAGGGGGAGAGGAAGCTTTCTTT CATSRDSETGGEEAFF
TRBJ2-2 . TRBV5-1 . TGCGCCAGCAGCTTTGCAGGGTATACCGGGGAGCTGTTTTTT CASSFAGYTGELFF
TRBJ2-7 . TRBV2 once TGTGCCAGCAGTGTGTTTCCCGGCTCCTACGAGCAGTACTTC CASSVFPGSYEQYF
TRBJ2-5 TRBD1 TRBV24-1 . TGTGCCACCAGCGAAGGGAAGGACAGGTGGATGGAGACCCAGTACTTC CATSEGKDRWMETQYF
TRBJ1-2 . TRBV3-1/TRBV3-2 . TGTGCCAGCAGCCCTGCTATTGGAGGCTATGGCTACACCTTC CASSPAIGGYGYTF
TRBJ2-6 . TRBV18 . TGTGCCAGCTCACGCCAGGGTCCGCCTTTCTCTGGGGCCAACGTCCTGACTTTC CASSRQGPPFSGANVLTF
TRBJ1-2 . TRBV3-1/TRBV3-2 . TGTGCCAGCAGCCATCGGCAGGGGTTAAATAACTATGGCTACACCTTC CASSHRQGLNNYGYTF
TRBJ1-6 TRBD1 TRBV28 . TGTGCCAGCAGTTCCCAAAGACAGGGGTTGTCACCCCTCCACTTT CASSSQRQGLSPLHF
TRBJ1-1 . TRBV29-1 . TGCAGCGTTGAAGCTGTGGGCAGGGTGGACACTGAAGCTTTCTTT CSVEAVGRVDTEAFF
TRBJ2-3 . TRBV15 . TGTGCCACCAGCAGAGTAGCTGATACGCAGTATTTT CATSRVADTQYF
TRBJ2-3 TRBD2 TRBV9 . TGTGCCAGCAGCACCGACCCGGGACTACACACAGATACGCAGTATTTT CASSTDPGLHTDTQYF
TRBJ2-1 . TRBV10-1 . TGCGCCAGCAGTGGTCAGGGTAAGCAGTTCTTC CASSGQGKQFF
TRBJ2-7 TRBD1 TRBV7-3 . TGTGCCAGCAGCATCGGACAGGGTTACGAGCAGTACTTC CASSIGQGYEQYF
TRBJ2-3 TRBD1 TRBV6-6 . TGTGCCATCAGGACAGGGAGCACAGATACGCAGTATTTT CAIRTGSTDTQYF
TRBJ2-1 . TRBV11-1 few TGTGCCAGCAGCTTAGCCTTTTCGGGATCCAATGAGCAGTTCTTC CASSLAFSGSNEQFF
TRBJ1-1 TRBD1 TRBV30 . TGTGCCTGGAGTGCCCAGGGGGTTACTGAAGCTTTCTTT CAWSAQGVTEAFF